The 21 T cell receptor beta chains presented below share a single source sample, sequenced in a study of patients and donors after allogeneic stem cell transplantation. Each CDR3 protein is one row after TCRdb ran MiXCR on the RT-PCR reads. The profile shows about 110,000 distinct CDR3 sequences, about a third of them singletons. The sample was blood, either unsorted or a sorted T cell fraction (not recorded which). These receptors were taken from a human donor who was either an allogeneic HSCT recipient or a stem cell or donor lymphocyte infusion donor (not recorded which). It is not recorded whose cells these are; they may come from a transplant donor.

This clonotype was seen many times. This rearrangement joins TRBV7-9 to TRBJ1-1; D possibly corresponds to TRBD1 (5 bases). Per germline, CDR1 SEHNR and CDR2 FQNEAQ (reference sequence). Trimming removed 3 bases from V and 3 bases from J, with 17 bases in between. CDR3 size: 16 residues. The CDR3: CASSLGRGVRHTEAFF. The CDR3 DNA reads TGTGCCAGCAGCTTGGGAAGAGGGGTTCGGCACACTGAAGCTTTCTTT.

The genes are TRBV3-1 and TRBJ2-7; no clear D gene. Germline V gene sequence: CDR1 LGHDT, CDR2 YNNKEL (reference sequence). Trimming took off 5 bases at V and 6 bases at J, with 14 bases between the two ends. This CDR3 is 13 amino acids long. CDR3 amino acids: CASSSWPLGEQYF. The DNA for the CDR3 is TGTGCCAGCAGCTCTTGGCCCTTGGGCGAGCAGTACTTC.

CDR3 DNA: TGTGCCAGCAGTTTTCAGGGGGCGACAGATACGCAGTATTTT. Its translation: CASSFQGATDTQYF. The chain recombines TRBV12-3 or TRBV12-4 with TRBJ2-3; 8 nucleotides match TRBD1. V gave up 3 bases and J gave up 3 bases; unmatched junction bases: 2. The CDR3 sequence is 14 residues long.

The gene calls are TRBV24-1 and TRBJ2-5, with TRBD1 identical over 12 bases. The CDR3 spans 16 residues. V dropped 2 bases and J dropped 5; count of bases not matched to a gene: 5. The V gene's germline CDR1 is KGHDR and CDR2 SFDVKD. CDR3 sequence: CATSDSGTGGEETQYF. For the CDR3, the DNA is TGTGCCACCAGTGATTCTGGGACAGGGGGCGAGGAGACCCAGTACTTC.

This clonotype was picked up a small number of times. The rearrangement joins TRBV6-2 or TRBV6-3 to TRBJ1-5; TRBD1 might be the D (5 bases). The CDR3 has 13 residues. Germline lookup yields CDR1 MNHEY and CDR2 SVGEGT. Deletions cut 0 bases from V and 6 bases from J, with 6 bases between. CDR3 loop: CASSYSRVQPQHF. The CDR3 DNA is TGTGCCAGCAGTTACTCCAGGGTTCAGCCCCAGCATTTT.

This rearrangement joins TRBV18 to TRBJ1-1; the match to TRBD1 covers 7 bases. The CDR3 contains 13 residues. Germline V gene lookup returns CDR1 KGHSH and CDR2 LQKENI. Trimming cost V 4 bases and J 5 bases; bases outside gene matches: 4. The CDR3 protein is CASSRTGSTEAFF. The CDR3 DNA reads as TGTGCCAGCTCACGGACAGGTTCGACTGAAGCTTTCTTT.

The rearrangement uses TRBV20-1 and TRBJ2-6; 7 bases map to TRBD2. Germline lookup yields CDR1 DFQATT and CDR2 SNEGSKA (reference sequence). This CDR3 spans 16 amino acids. Trimming took 0 bases from V and 4 from J; bases not matched to a gene: 6. The CDR3 DNA reads as TGCAGTGCTAGAGATGGGAGGGTAAGCGGGGCCAACGTCCTGACTTTC. It translates to CSARDGRVSGANVLTF.

Only a few counts were recorded for this clonotype. CDR3 residues: CASSSVNSNQPQHF. Here the CDR3 DNA reads TGTGCCAGCAGTTCAGTGAATAGCAATCAGCCCCAGCATTTT. This chain uses TRBV6-2 or TRBV6-3 with TRBJ1-5; no reliable D call. The CDR3 has 14 amino acids. In germline, CDR1 is MNHEY, CDR2 SVGEGT. Trimming cost V 4 bases and J 0 bases, with 7 bases left between them.

The rearrangement uses TRBV7-9 and TRBJ1-3, with 7 bases that match TRBD1. Germline CDR1 is SEHNR and CDR2 is FQNEAQ (reference sequence). The CDR3 extends over 16 amino acids. Trimming took 1 base from V and 2 from J; bases not matched to a gene: 5. The CDR3 coding sequence is TGTGCCAGCAGCTTAGTACTGGGGACAGCTGGAAACACCATATATTTT. Encoded protein: CASSLVLGTAGNTIYF. Complete variable domain (other parts from reference TRBV7-9 and TRBJ1-3): DTGVSQNPRHKITKRGQNVTFRCDPISEHNRLYWYRQTLGQGPEFLTYFQNEAQLEKSRLLSDRFSAERPKGSFSTLEIQRTEQGDSAMYLCASSLVLGTAGNTIYFGEGSWLTVV.

This sequence joins TRBV29-1 and TRBJ2-1; 13 bases map to TRBD2. Germline values: CDR1 SQVTM, CDR2 ANQGSEA. The CDR3 spans 15 residues. The V segment lost 7 bases and the J segment 4 bases; nucleotides outside the gene matches: 7. DNA for the CDR3: TGCAGCGCCGAAGGGACTAGCGGGAATTACAATGAGCAGTTCTTC. This codes for CSAEGTSGNYNEQFF.

The genes are TRBV7-2 and TRBJ2-1; 10 bases fit TRBD2. Per germline, CDR1 SGHTA and CDR2 FQGNSA. The CDR3 is made up of 15 amino acids. Trimming at V came to 5 bases and at J to 5 bases, leaving 6 bases not matched to a gene. Here the CDR3 reads CASSLQGLADNEQFF. In nucleotides, the CDR3 is TGTGCCAGCAGCCTCCAAGGACTAGCGGACAATGAGCAGTTCTTC.

This clonotype was seen only a few times. This chain joins TRBV7-9 and TRBJ2-5; 10 bases are shared with TRBD2. CDR1 SEHNR and CDR2 FQNEAQ come from the germline V gene (reference sequence). V lost 5 bases and J lost 5; bases outside the gene matches: 5. The CDR3 consists of 14 residues. The CDR3 coding sequence is TGTGCCAGCAGCATAAGACTAGCGGGCGAGACCCAGTACTTC. Amino acid sequence: CASSIRLAGETQYF.

The chain couples TRBV6-5 to TRBJ2-7; perhaps TRBD1 as D (5 bases). CDR3 length: 16 residues. The V and J ends lost 1 base and 0 bases respectively, with 13 bases between them. The germline V gene has CDR1 MNHEY and CDR2 SVGAGI. CDR3 nucleotide sequence: TGTGCCAGCAGTTACTATCCCACGGACATCTCCTACGAGCAGTACTTC. As protein: CASSYYPTDISYEQYF.

CDR3 loop: CSVEAPREREKLFF. CDR3 sequence (DNA): TGCAGCGTTGAAGCCCCCCGGGAGAGGGAAAAACTGTTTTTT. J is TRBJ1-4 and V is TRBV29-1; D is uncertain. The CDR3 is 14 residues long. In germline, CDR1 is SQVTM, CDR2 ANQGSEA. Trimming stripped 1 base from V and 8 bases from J, with 14 bases between.

This clonotype turned up a few times. This chain links TRBV25-1 with TRBJ1-1; D is unresolved. The CDR3 is 12 amino acids. The germline CDR1 and CDR2 sequences are MGHDK and SYGVNS. The V and J ends lost 6 bases and 2 bases respectively, with 7 bases between them. The CDR3 DNA reads TGTGCCAGCAGGGGAGGAAACACTGAAGCTTTCTTT. This encodes CASRGGNTEAFF.

This chain connects TRBV20-1 to TRBJ2-2; D gene ambiguous. This CDR3 has 14 residues. Trimming left V 0 bases short and J 7 bases short, with 12 bases between. Germline assignment: CDR1 DFQATT and CDR2 SNEGSKA (reference sequence). This CDR3 reads CSARDKGRGGELFF. The CDR3 DNA is TGCAGTGCTAGAGATAAAGGGCGAGGCGGGGAGCTGTTTTTT.

This chain uses TRBV20-1 with TRBJ2-1; tentatively, D is TRBD1 (6 bases). Trimming stripped 0 bases from V and 7 bases from J, with 19 bases between. The germline gives CDR1 DFQATT, CDR2 SNEGSKA (reference sequence). The CDR3 length is 16 residues. CDR3 sequence reads: CSARDSLQGRWNEQFF. In DNA, the CDR3 is TGCAGTGCTAGAGATTCCCTCCAGGGGCGGTGGAATGAGCAGTTCTTC.

V gene TRBV28 combines with J gene TRBJ2-7; D possibly matches TRBD1 or TRBD2 (5 bases each). Germline V lookup: CDR1 MDHEN, CDR2 SYDVKM. CDR3 length equals 16 residues. Trimming pared 2 bases from V and 4 bases from J, leaving 18 bases between. The CDR3 nucleotides are TGTGCCAGCAGTTTAAATAGGTGGCAGGGCGGGTACGAGCAGTACTTC. Translation: CASSLNRWQGGYEQYF.

This clonotype was observed a handful of times. The rearrangement uses TRBV20-1 and TRBJ1-1; D is unclear. The CDR3 sequence is 13 residues long. V shed 3 bases and J shed 0 bases, with 8 bases lying between them. Germline assignment: CDR1 DFQATT and CDR2 SNEGSKA (reference sequence). The CDR3 bases are TGCAGTGCTAGTCCAATCCTGAACACTGAAGCTTTCTTT. Translated: CSASPILNTEAFF.

The chain links TRBV4-3 to TRBJ2-3, with a tentative D call TRBD2 (5 bases). The CDR3 consists of 14 residues. Trimming stripped 2 bases from V and 0 bases from J, with 6 bases between. CDR1 is LGHNA, CDR2 YSLEER, per germline. The CDR3: CASSQSSSTDTQYF. CDR3 DNA: TGCGCCAGCAGCCAATCTAGCAGCACAGATACGCAGTATTTT.

V is TRBV4-2 and J is TRBJ2-3; 8 bases are shared with TRBD2. Germline-derived CDR1 and CDR2 are LGHNA and YNFKEQ. The CDR3 runs 16 residues. With 0 bases clipped from V and 6 bases from J, the junction kept 8 bases outside the gene matches. CDR3 nucleotide sequence: TGTGCCAGCAGCCAAGAATCTAGCGGGCTAATGGATACGCAGTATTTT. This gives the protein CASSQESSGLMDTQYF.